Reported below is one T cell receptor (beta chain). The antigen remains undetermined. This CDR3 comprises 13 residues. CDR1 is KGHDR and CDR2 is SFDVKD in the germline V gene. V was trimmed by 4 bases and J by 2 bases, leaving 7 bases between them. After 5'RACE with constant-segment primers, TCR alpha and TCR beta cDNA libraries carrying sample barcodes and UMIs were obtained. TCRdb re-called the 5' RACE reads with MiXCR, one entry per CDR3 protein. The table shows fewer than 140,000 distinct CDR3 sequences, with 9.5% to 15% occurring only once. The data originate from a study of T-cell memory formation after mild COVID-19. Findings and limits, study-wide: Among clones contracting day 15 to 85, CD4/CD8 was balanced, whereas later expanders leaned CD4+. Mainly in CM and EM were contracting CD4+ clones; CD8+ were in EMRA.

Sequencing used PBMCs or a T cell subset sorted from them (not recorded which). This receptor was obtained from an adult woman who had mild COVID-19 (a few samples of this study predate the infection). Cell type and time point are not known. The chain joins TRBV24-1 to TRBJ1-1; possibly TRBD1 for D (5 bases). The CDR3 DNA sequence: TGTGCCACCAGTGAAGGGGAAAACACTGAAGCTTTCTTT. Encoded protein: CATSEGENTEAFF.